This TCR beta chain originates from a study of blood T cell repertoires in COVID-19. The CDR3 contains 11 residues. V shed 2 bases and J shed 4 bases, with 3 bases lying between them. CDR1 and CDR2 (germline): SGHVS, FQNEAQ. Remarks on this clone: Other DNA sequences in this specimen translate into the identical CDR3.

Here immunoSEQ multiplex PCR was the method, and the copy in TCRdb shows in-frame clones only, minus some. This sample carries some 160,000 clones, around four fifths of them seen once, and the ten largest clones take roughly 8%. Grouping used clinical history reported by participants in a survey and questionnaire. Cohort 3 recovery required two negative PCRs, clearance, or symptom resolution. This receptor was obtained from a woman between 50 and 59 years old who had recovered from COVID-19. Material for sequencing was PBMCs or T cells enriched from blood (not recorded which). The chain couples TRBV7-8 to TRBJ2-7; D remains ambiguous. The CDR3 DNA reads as TGTGCCAGCAGCTTACTTTACGAGCAGTACTTC. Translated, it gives CASSLLYEQYF. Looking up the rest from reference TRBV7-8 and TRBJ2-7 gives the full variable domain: GAGVSQSPRYKVAKRGQDVALRCDPISGHVSLFWYQQALGQGPEFLTYFQNEAQLDKSGLPSDRFFAERPEGSVSTLKIQRTQQEDSAVYLCASSLLYEQYFGPGTRLTVT.